This TCR beta chain was identified during a study of T-cell memory formation after mild COVID-19. The study's findings and limits: Largely, contracting CD4+ clones fell within CM and EM, and contracting CD8+ clones within EMRA. Balance between CD4 and CD8 was seen in clones contracting day 15 to 85, and a CD4+ lean was seen in later expanders.

TCRdb independently ran MiXCR on the 5' RACE reads; one entry per CDR3 protein. The table includes 470,000 or so distinct CDR3 sequences, 20% detected once. A word on this clonotype: Its matching antigen is unknown.

CDR3 length: 17 amino acids. Losses at the gene ends were 0 bases for V and 5 bases for J; bases not matched to a gene: 11. CDR1 is SGDLS and CDR2 is YYNGEE in the germline V gene. The source of this sequence is an adult woman who had mild COVID-19 (a few samples of this study predate the infection). Cell type and time point are not known. The gene calls are TRBV9 and TRBJ1-1, with TRBD1 matching over 9 bases. The sequencing sample was made of PBMCs or a T cell subset sorted from them (not recorded which). The DNA for the CDR3 is TGTGCCAGCAGCGTAGTCCCGGGACAGGGTTTGGGAACTGAAGCTTTCTTT. Protein sequence: CASSVVPGQGLGTEAFF. Full variable domain (rest looked up from reference TRBV9 and TRBJ1-1): DSGVTQTPKHLITATGQRVTLRCSPRSGDLSVYWYQQSLDQGLQFLIQYYNGEERAKGNILERFSAQQFPDLHSELNLSSLELGDSALYFCASSVVPGQGLGTEAFFGQGTRLTVV.